This is a list of T cell receptor beta chains from one sample in a study of blood T cell repertoires in COVID-19. The protocol was immunoSEQ multiplex PCR, while the TCRdb copy is restricted to in-frame clones and leaves out a portion. The repertoire holds 210,000 or so clones, with 89% as singletons. Specimen: peripheral blood. The receptor set was obtained from a woman aged 35 to 49 with acute or convalescent COVID-19. Both conserved end residues are part of each CDR3. The D gene is left open where the match is weak. The size entry is marked missing in some rows and otherwise reads once, few, many or a size class.

d_gene	v_gene	j_gene	abundance	CDR3nt	CDR3aa
-	TRBV4-2	TRBJ2-1	-	TGTGCCAGCAGCCAACGGGTGGGTTACAATGAGCAGTTCTTC	CASSQRVGYNEQFF
TRBD2	TRBV4-2	TRBJ2-3	-	TGTGCCAGCAGCCAAGCGGGTAGCGGGGGGGCGGACGTTACGCAGTATTTT	CASSQAGSGGADVTQYF
-	TRBV3-1/TRBV3-2	TRBJ1-4	-	TGTGCCAGCAGCCAGAGTACTTGGACAGTTAATGAAAAACTGTTTTTT	CASSQSTWTVNEKLFF
-	TRBV25-1	TRBJ2-3	-	TGTGCCACCTCCTTCCTAGCGAGTTCGCAGTATTTT	CATSFLASSQYF
TRBD2	TRBV7-2	TRBJ2-2	-	TGTGCCAGCAGCTTATATTCCAGCGGGGGCCGGGGGGAGCTGTTTTTT	CASSLYSSGGRGELFF
TRBD1	TRBV3-1/TRBV3-2	TRBJ1-4	-	TGTGCCAGCAGCCCGCCGGGACAGGGAATCGGAAAACTGTTTTTT	CASSPPGQGIGKLFF
-	TRBV7-3	TRBJ1-1	-	TGTGCCAGCAGCTTATCCGGCAGGGGCGGGAACACTGAAGCTTTCTTT	CASSLSGRGGNTEAFF
-	TRBV30	TRBJ2-5	-	TGTGCCTGGAGTAACGGGAACCCCGCCGGGGCCCAGTACTTC	CAWSNGNPAGAQYF
-	TRBV4-1	TRBJ1-2	-	TGCGCCAGCAGCCAACAGGGGACCGAGTTAGCTAACTATGGCTACACCTTC	CASSQQGTELANYGYTF
-	TRBV10-3	TRBJ1-2	-	TGTGCCATCAGTGAGTCAAGCCAGGCGAAGGGCTACACCTTC	CAISESSQAKGYTF
-	TRBV11-2	TRBJ1-1	few	TGTGCCAGCAGCTTCGTCGGGGGGAACACTGAAGCTTTCTTT	CASSFVGGNTEAFF
-	TRBV6-5	TRBJ1-2	once	TGTGCCAGCAGTTCCACGGGACTAAGCCCTAACTATGGCTACACCTTC	CASSSTGLSPNYGYTF
-	TRBV5-1	TRBJ2-5	-	TGCGCCAGCAACCAGGGGGGCCTGCAAGAGACCCAGTACTTC	CASNQGGLQETQYF
TRBD1	TRBV7-9	TRBJ1-4	-	TGTGCCAGCAGCTCCATCGGACAGGGCACAACTAATGAAAAACTGTTTTTT	CASSSIGQGTTNEKLFF
TRBD1	TRBV19	TRBJ1-2	-	TGTGCCAGTAGTGGAGGGGGCAGCTATGGCTACACCTTC	CASSGGGSYGYTF
-	TRBV7-2	TRBJ1-5	-	TGTGCCAGCAGCTCAAGACGGACAGAGCCCCAGCATTTT	CASSSRRTEPQHF